This entry is about one T cell receptor beta chain. This sample is drawn from a study of blood T cell repertoires in COVID-19. Overall study context: T cells, B-cell-depleted T cells, or PBMCs provided the cDNA or gDNA that served as material.

The CDR3 length is 15 residues. After removal of 3 bases from V and 6 bases from J, the junction contained 9 bases not matched to a gene. Germline V gene sequence: CDR1 GTSNPN, CDR2 SVGIG (reference sequence). Method: immunoSEQ multiplex PCR; TCRdb's copy keeps in-frame clones and lacks some. The profile shows about 300,000 clones, around four fifths of them singletons. The V gene is TRBV30, the J gene TRBJ2-3, with 10 bases matching TRBD2. The source material was peripheral blood. This TCR was recovered from a woman aged 45-60 years who had recovered from COVID-19. CDR3 protein: CAWRYGAGGRDTQYF. As DNA, the CDR3 is TGTGCCTGGAGATATGGAGCGGGGGGGCGCGATACGCAGTATTTT.